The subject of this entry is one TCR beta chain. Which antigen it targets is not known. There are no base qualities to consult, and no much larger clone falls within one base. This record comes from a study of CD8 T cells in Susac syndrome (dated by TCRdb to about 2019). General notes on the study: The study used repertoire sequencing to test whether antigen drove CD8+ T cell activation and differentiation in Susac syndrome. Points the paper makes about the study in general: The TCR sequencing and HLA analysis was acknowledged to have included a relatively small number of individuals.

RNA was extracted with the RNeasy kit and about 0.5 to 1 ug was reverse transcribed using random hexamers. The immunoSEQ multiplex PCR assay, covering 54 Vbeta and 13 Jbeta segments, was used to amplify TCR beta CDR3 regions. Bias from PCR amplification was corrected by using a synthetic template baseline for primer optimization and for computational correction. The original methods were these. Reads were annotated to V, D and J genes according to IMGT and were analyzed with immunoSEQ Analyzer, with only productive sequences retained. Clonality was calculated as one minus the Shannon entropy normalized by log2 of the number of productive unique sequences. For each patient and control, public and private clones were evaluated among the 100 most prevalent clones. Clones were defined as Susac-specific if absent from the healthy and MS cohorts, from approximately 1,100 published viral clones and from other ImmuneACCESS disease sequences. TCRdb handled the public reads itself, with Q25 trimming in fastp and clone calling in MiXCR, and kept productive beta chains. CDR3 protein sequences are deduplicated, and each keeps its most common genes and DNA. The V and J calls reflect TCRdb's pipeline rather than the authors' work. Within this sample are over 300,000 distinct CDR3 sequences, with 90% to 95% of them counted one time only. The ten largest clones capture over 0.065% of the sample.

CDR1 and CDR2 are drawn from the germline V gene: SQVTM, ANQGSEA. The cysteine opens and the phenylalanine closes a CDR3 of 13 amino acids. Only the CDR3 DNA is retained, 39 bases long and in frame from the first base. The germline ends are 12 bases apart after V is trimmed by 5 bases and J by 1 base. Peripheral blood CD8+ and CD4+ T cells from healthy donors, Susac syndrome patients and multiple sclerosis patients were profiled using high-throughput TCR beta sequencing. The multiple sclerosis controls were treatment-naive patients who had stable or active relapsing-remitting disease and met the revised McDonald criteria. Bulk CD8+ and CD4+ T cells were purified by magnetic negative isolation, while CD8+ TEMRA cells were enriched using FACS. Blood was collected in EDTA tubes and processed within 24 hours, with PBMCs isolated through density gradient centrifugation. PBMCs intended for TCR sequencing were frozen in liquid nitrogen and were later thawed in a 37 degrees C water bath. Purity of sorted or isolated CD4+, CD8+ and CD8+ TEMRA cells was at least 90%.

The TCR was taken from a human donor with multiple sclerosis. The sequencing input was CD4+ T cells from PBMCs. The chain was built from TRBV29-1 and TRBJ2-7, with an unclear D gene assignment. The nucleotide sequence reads TGCAGCGTTCGCTCCCGCCTATCCTACGAGCAGTACTTC. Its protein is CSVRSRLSYEQYF.